The T cell receptor beta chain under discussion was sequenced for a study of cytomegalovirus exposure and HLA in healthy donors. Study-level information: Approximately 180 million T cells yielded 90 million to 130 million unique TCR beta sequences, as an earlier analysis found. Study-level points and caveats: Immune exposure information available was restricted to CMV serostatus.

The PCR had 60 Vbeta and 13 Jbeta primers. Produced via immunoSEQ multiplex PCR; TCRdb's table is partial and in-frame only. This sample has tens of thousands of clones, with around 78% found just once. As to this clone: The antigen remains unidentified.

CDR1 and CDR2 from the germline V gene are SGDLS and YYNGEE. The junction had 7 bases not matched to a gene; V was cut back by 3 bases and J by 7 bases. The CDR3 runs 14 residues. V gene TRBV9 combines with J gene TRBJ2-1, with 7 bases lining up with TRBD2. The sequenced sample was PBMCs. The clonotype originates from a male donor in good health and CMV-seropositive. As DNA, the CDR3 is TGTGCCAGCAGCGCTTTGGGGGGGGAGAATGAGCAGTTCTTC. Translation: CASSALGGENEQFF.